Listed here are 32 T cell receptor beta chains from one sample, sequenced in a study of cytomegalovirus exposure and HLA in healthy donors (TCRdb year 2017). Libraries were constructed by the immunoSEQ multiplex PCR assay. A mixture of 60 forward primers for TCR Vbeta segments and 13 reverse primers for TCR Jbeta segments was used in the multiplex PCR. TCRdb stores this immuneACCESS table with in-frame sequences only. Part of the clones is absent; in the studies checked, under half of the shortfall reflects unresolved V genes, and no reason is known for the rest. Recorded for this sample are some 130,000 clones; roughly 80% of them occurred a single time. 2.2% of the sample is held by the ten biggest clonotypes. Sequences were obtained from PBMCs. These TCRs come from a man in his thirties or forties in good health and CMV-seronegative.

The chain employs TRBV2 and TRBJ2-1, with a weak D call TRBD1 (5 bases). CDR1 and CDR2 (germline): SNHLY, FYNNEI. V was clipped by 9 bases and J by 5 bases, with 17 bases between them. The CDR3 contains 14 residues. The CDR3 sequence is CASKDSSLNNEQFF. The CDR3 coding sequence is TGTGCCAGTAAAGACAGCAGTCTAAACAATGAGCAGTTCTTC.

The CDR3 protein is CASSVPGLSGANVLTF. In DNA form, the CDR3 reads TGTGCCAGCAGCGTACCGGGACTATCTGGGGCCAACGTCCTGACTTTC. This chain links TRBV5-4 with TRBJ2-6, with 7 nucleotides matching TRBD2. Germline V gene sequence: CDR1 SGHNT, CDR2 YYREEE (reference sequence). The CDR3 loop spans 16 amino acids. Losses at the gene ends were 4 bases for V and 1 base for J; bases not matched to a gene: 5.

V and J are TRBV6-1 and TRBJ1-2; D remains unclear. Germline V gene sequence: CDR1 MNHNS, CDR2 SASEGT. Trimming took 2 bases from V and 4 from J, leaving 8 bases between them. CDR3 length equals 13 residues. The CDR3, as DNA: TGTGCCAGCAGTGAACGCTATCCCTATGGCTACACCTTC. It is translated as CASSERYPYGYTF.

This chain joins TRBV19 and TRBJ2-5; 12 bases agree with TRBD2. V shed 5 bases and J 5 bases; nucleotides not matched to a gene: 9. From germline, CDR1 is LNHDA and CDR2 SQIVND (reference sequence). The CDR3 length is 16 residues. The CDR3 sequence is CASSLWTSGIMETQYF. DNA of the CDR3: TGTGCCAGTAGTCTTTGGACTAGCGGGATTATGGAGACCCAGTACTTC.

V is TRBV27 and J is TRBJ1-5, with a tentative D call TRBD1 (5 bases). This CDR3 comprises 14 residues. CDR1 and CDR2 from the germline V gene are MNHEY and SMNVEV (reference sequence). V dropped 2 bases and J dropped 5 bases, with 10 bases sitting between them. The CDR3 DNA reads as TGTGCCAGCAGTTTACCAGGGCGCGATCAGCCCCAGCATTTT. This encodes CASSLPGRDQPQHF.

The chain joins TRBV19 to TRBJ1-5, with TRBD1 matching 7 bases. V shed 4 bases and J 5 bases; nucleotides not matched to a gene: 5. The germline V gene has CDR1 LNHDA and CDR2 SQIVND (reference sequence). The length of the CDR3 is 14 residues. The CDR3 protein is CASSRGQAYQPQHF. The CDR3 nucleotides read TGTGCCAGTAGTAGAGGACAGGCTTATCAGCCCCAGCATTTT.

V usage is TRBV7-2 and J usage is TRBJ2-7, with 9 bases that match TRBD2. The CDR3 has 14 residues. CDR1 and CDR2 (germline): SGHTA, FQGNSA. J gave up 6 bases and V 5 bases, and 8 bases lay outside the gene matches. CDR3 DNA sequence: TGTGCCAGCAGCCCTAGTGCGGGAGGGTCCGAGCAGTACTTC. Translated, it gives CASSPSAGGSEQYF.

J is TRBJ2-3 and V is TRBV9, with a tentative D call TRBD2 (6 bases). The V end was cut by 0 bases, the J end by 6 bases, with 14 bases between. CDR1 is SGDLS, CDR2 YYNGEE, per germline. The CDR3 runs to 15 residues. The CDR3 region has the DNA TGTGCCAGCAGCGTAGGGGAGGCGGATGGGGATACGCAGTATTTT. Its protein product is CASSVGEADGDTQYF.

The V gene is TRBV16, the J gene TRBJ1-1; no firm D call. Trimming took off 3 bases at V and 3 bases at J, with 8 bases between the two ends. CDR1 is KGHSY, CDR2 FQNENV, per germline. The CDR3 runs to 13 residues. The CDR3 DNA sequence: TGTGCCAGCAGCCAGCGATTGGACACTGAAGCTTTCTTT. This gives the protein CASSQRLDTEAFF. Full variable domain (rest looked up from reference TRBV16 and TRBJ1-1): GEEVAQTPKHLVRGEGQKAKLYCAPIKGHSYVFWYQQVLKNEFKFLISFQNENVFDETGMPKERFSAKCLPNSPCSLEIQATKLEDSAVYFCASSQRLDTEAFFGQGTRLTVV.

The J gene is TRBJ1-6, the V gene TRBV25-1; D perhaps matches TRBD1 (5 bases). Germline V CDR1 and CDR2: MGHDK, SYGVNS. Trimming shortened V by 8 bases and J by 1 base, and 12 bases separated the two germline ends. This CDR3 is 15 amino acids long. In nucleotides, the CDR3 is TGTGCCAGCTCCCCTGGGGGGTCCTATAATTCACCCCTCCACTTT. Its protein product is CASSPGGSYNSPLHF.

The CDR3 DNA follows: TGTGCCTGCCTCCGACAGACTAATGAAAAACTGTTTTTT. It is translated as CACLRQTNEKLFF. The V call is TRBV30, the J call TRBJ1-4; TRBD1 is a possible D gene (5 bases). Germline V gene data show CDR1 as GTSNPN and CDR2 as SVGIG (reference sequence). The CDR3 is made up of 13 amino acids. V was clipped by 6 bases and J by 2 bases, with 10 bases between them.

This chain uses TRBV5-1 with TRBJ2-5; 7 nucleotides match TRBD1. The CDR3 consists of 15 residues. Germline lookup yields CDR1 SGHRS and CDR2 YFSETQ. With V trimmed by 6 bases and J by 1 base, 9 bases remained unmatched. The CDR3 region has the DNA TGCGCCAGCACCGACACAGGGGTTTCCCAAGAGACCCAGTACTTC. As protein: CASTDTGVSQETQYF. Together with reference TRBV5-1 and TRBJ2-5, the CDR3 gives the full variable domain: KAGVTQTPRYLIKTRGQQVTLSCSPISGHRSVSWYQQTPGQGLQFLFEYFSETQRNKGNFPGRFSGRQFSNSRSEMNVSTLELGDSALYLCASTDTGVSQETQYFGPGTRLLVL.

The chain recombines TRBV7-2 with TRBJ2-7, with TRBD2 as a possible D gene (5 bases). The ends were cut back, 3 bases at V and 6 bases at J, with 18 bases in the middle. This CDR3 contains 15 residues. Germline V gene data show CDR1 as SGHTA and CDR2 as FQGNSA. The DNA for the CDR3 is TGTGCCAGCAGCTTCCCCCCGGGGTCCACGCGCGAGCAGTACTTC. As protein: CASSFPPGSTREQYF.

The rearrangement uses TRBV30 and TRBJ1-1; 11 positions agree with TRBD1. V shed 0 bases and J 6 bases; nucleotides not matched to a gene: 12. Germline CDR1 reads GTSNPN; CDR2 reads SVGIG (reference sequence). This CDR3 is 17 amino acids long. DNA for the CDR3: TGTGCCTGGAGTGTATGGACAGGGGGCGCGTTTGGCTCTGAAGCTTTCTTT. Its protein product is CAWSVWTGGAFGSEAFF.

The chain recombines TRBV15 with TRBJ2-5, with TRBD2 identical over 7 bases. The J call is in doubt because the DNA end fits TRBJ2-7 better. The CDR3 consists of 15 residues. Germline assignment: CDR1 LNHNV and CDR2 YYDKDF (reference sequence). The CDR3 sequence: CATSESLADVYEQYF. The CDR3 nucleotides are TGTGCCACCAGCGAGAGCCTAGCGGATGTCTACGAGCAGTACTTC.

This clone was seen only once. The J gene is TRBJ2-5, the V gene TRBV30, with 13 bases lining up with TRBD2. With 0 bases clipped from V and 2 bases from J, the junction kept 12 bases outside the gene matches. Germline loops: CDR1 GTSNPN, CDR2 SVGIG (reference sequence). The CDR3 sequence is 19 residues long. In nucleotides, the CDR3 is TGTGCCTGGAGTGTCCCCCTACTAGCGGGAGGGCCGGGGCAAGAGACCCAGTACTTC. Translating it yields CAWSVPLLAGGPGQETQYF.

This clone was recorded a few times. The chain joins TRBV4-1 to TRBJ2-1; a weak D match, TRBD1 (5 bases). V lost 0 bases and J 4 bases, leaving 19 bases between the germline ends. The CDR3 consists of 18 residues. Per the germline V gene, CDR1 is MGHRA and CDR2 is YSYEKL. The CDR3: CASSQDRYSQRGYNEQFF. The CDR3 bases are TGCGCCAGCAGCCAAGATAGATATAGTCAAAGGGGTTACAATGAGCAGTTCTTC.

The V and J genes are TRBV2 and TRBJ1-4; possibly TRBD1 for D (5 bases). The CDR3 length is 14 residues. Per germline, CDR1 SNHLY and CDR2 FYNNEI. V was shortened by 6 bases and J by 3 bases, with 11 bases between the two germline ends. The DNA for the CDR3 is TGTGCCAGCAGCGGGGGGTTAGCTAATGAAAAACTGTTTTTT. Amino acid sequence: CASSGGLANEKLFF.

The chain recombines TRBV11-2 with TRBJ2-6; D might be TRBD1 (6 bases). CDR3 length equals 19 residues. The germline V gene encodes CDR1 SGHAT and CDR2 FQNNGV. Trimming stripped 4 bases from V and 0 bases from J, with 19 bases between. CDR3 coding DNA: TGTGCCAGCAGCTACACGGACGGACAGCTTTACTCTGGGGCCAACGTCCTGACTTTC. The encoded protein is CASSYTDGQLYSGANVLTF.

The chain uses TRBV4-1 and TRBJ2-7; no reliable D call. V lost 2 bases and J lost 0, with 8 bases in between. The CDR3 spans 14 residues. Germline V lookup: CDR1 MGHRA, CDR2 YSYEKL. The CDR3 protein is CASSQFDSSYEQYF. Here the CDR3 DNA reads TGCGCCAGCAGCCAATTTGACTCCTCCTACGAGCAGTACTTC.

V and J are TRBV9 and TRBJ2-6, with 7 bases lining up with TRBD2. With 2 bases clipped from V and 4 bases from J, the junction kept 12 bases outside the gene matches. The germline V gene encodes CDR1 SGDLS and CDR2 YYNGEE. This CDR3 is built from 18 residues. The CDR3 DNA follows: TGTGCCAGCAGCGTGACCCCCCTAGCGGCCACAGGGGCCAACGTCCTGACTTTC. Protein sequence: CASSVTPLAATGANVLTF.

V gene TRBV27 combines with J gene TRBJ2-7; 8 positions match TRBD1. The CDR3 length is 17 residues. Germline V gene sequence: CDR1 MNHEY, CDR2 SMNVEV (reference sequence). V lost 3 bases, J lost 0 bases, and 10 bases stayed unmatched. In DNA form, the CDR3 reads TGTGCCAGCAGTTTCTACCCTGGACAGGGAAGCTCCTACGAGCAGTACTTC. This sequence encodes CASSFYPGQGSSYEQYF.

This clone was seen a handful of times. This chain joins TRBV5-4 and TRBJ1-3, with a tentative D call TRBD1 (5 bases). V was pared by 0 bases and J by 4 bases, with 8 bases between. Per the germline V gene, CDR1 is SGHNT and CDR2 is YYREEE (reference sequence). The CDR3 totals 14 residues. In DNA, the CDR3 is TGTGCCAGCAGCTTGGCAGGGCCCGGAAACACCATATATTTT. Encoded protein: CASSLAGPGNTIYF.

CDR3 sequence reads: CASSGLAGVEQYF. CDR3 DNA sequence: TGTGCCAGCAGTGGTCTAGCGGGAGTCGAGCAGTACTTC. The J gene is TRBJ2-5, the V gene TRBV2; 10 bases are a match to TRBD2. Gene TRBJ2-7 matches the end of the DNA better, so the J call may be wrong. Germline-derived CDR1 and CDR2 are SNHLY and FYNNEI. The CDR3 runs to 13 residues.

This chain links TRBV20-1 with TRBJ2-1; TRBD1 agrees at 11 bases. The CDR3 spans 11 residues. Germline values: CDR1 DFQATT, CDR2 SNEGSKA (reference sequence). CDR3 bases: TGCAGGGGACAGGGGGGCAATGAGCAGTTCTTC. This translates into CRGQGGNEQFF.

The gene calls are TRBV11-2 and TRBJ2-7; weak D call: TRBD1 (5 bases). The CDR3 consists of 14 residues. Germline CDR1 SGHAT, CDR2 FQNNGV. V lost 4 bases, J lost 2 bases, and 12 bases lay in between. DNA of the CDR3: TGTGCCAGCAGCTCTATGACAGCGACCTACGAGCAGTACTTC. Translating it yields CASSSMTATYEQYF.

The DNA for the CDR3 is TGTGCCAGCAGTTTTGAAACTAGCGCATCCTACGAGCAGTACTTC. This codes for CASSFETSASYEQYF. This chain connects TRBV28 to TRBJ2-7; 7 bases are a match to TRBD2. V was pared by 3 bases and J by 1 base, with 6 bases of the junction left unmatched. The germline V gene encodes CDR1 MDHEN and CDR2 SYDVKM. This CDR3 has 15 residues.

A remark on this clone: Mismatch with germline at one junction end may stem from a read error. V usage is TRBV7-9 and J usage is TRBJ2-7, with 16 bases identical to TRBD2. This CDR3 contains 16 residues. Germline CDR1 reads SEHNR; CDR2 reads FQNEAQ (reference sequence). CDR3 DNA: TGTTCCAGCAGCCCGGGACTAGCGGGAGGGCCTTACGAGCAGTACTTC. Translating gives CSSSPGLAGGPYEQYF.

The J gene is TRBJ1-1, the V gene TRBV7-2; D may be TRBD1 (6 bases). V lost 5 bases to trimming and J lost 5 bases, with 18 bases between them. Germline-derived CDR1 and CDR2 are SGHTA and FQGNSA. There are 15 residues in the CDR3. The CDR3 here is CASSPDVGGGTEAFF. The CDR3 nucleotides are TGTGCCAGCAGCCCGGACGTAGGGGGGGGGACTGAAGCTTTCTTT.

The chain is built from TRBV13 and TRBJ2-3; 9 nucleotides line up with TRBD2. V trimming: 1 base; J trimming: 4 bases; junction bases outside the gene matches: 6. Per the germline V gene, CDR1 is PRHDT and CDR2 is FYEKMQ (reference sequence). CDR3 length: 16 amino acids. The DNA of the CDR3 is TGTGCCAGCAGCTTAGTGGCTAGCGGGAATTCAGATACGCAGTATTTT. It encodes CASSLVASGNSDTQYF.

The chain combines TRBV28 with TRBJ1-3, with 8 bases aligning to TRBD1. This CDR3 comprises 17 residues. The V gene end was trimmed by 3 bases and the J gene end by 0 bases; junction bases not matched to a gene: 7. Germline CDR1 and CDR2: MDHEN and SYDVKM. CDR3 in amino acids: CASSFSGQGFSGNTIYF. CDR3 sequence (DNA): TGTGCCAGCAGTTTCTCCGGACAGGGCTTCTCTGGAAACACCATATATTTT.

The gene calls are TRBV27 and TRBJ1-2; D gene ambiguous. Trimming took off 7 bases at V and 0 bases at J, with 9 bases between the two ends. CDR3 length equals 13 residues. The germline V gene has CDR1 MNHEY and CDR2 SMNVEV (reference sequence). The CDR3 loop is CASKGGTNYGYTF. The CDR3 DNA is TGTGCCAGCAAGGGAGGGACTAACTATGGCTACACCTTC.